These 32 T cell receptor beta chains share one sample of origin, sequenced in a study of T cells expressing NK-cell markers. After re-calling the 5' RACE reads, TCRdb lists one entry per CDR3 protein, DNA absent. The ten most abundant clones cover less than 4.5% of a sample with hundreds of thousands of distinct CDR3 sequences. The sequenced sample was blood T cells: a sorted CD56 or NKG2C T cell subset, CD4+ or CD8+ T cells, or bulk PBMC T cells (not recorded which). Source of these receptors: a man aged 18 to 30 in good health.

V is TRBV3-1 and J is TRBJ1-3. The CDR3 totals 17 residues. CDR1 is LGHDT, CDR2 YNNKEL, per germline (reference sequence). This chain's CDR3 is CASSQVLGPSAGNTIYF. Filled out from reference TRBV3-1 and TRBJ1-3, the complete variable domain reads DTAVSQTPKYLVTQMGNDKSIKCEQNLGHDTMYWYKQDSKKFLKIMFSYNNKELIINETVPNRFSPKSPDKAHLNLHINSLELGDSAVYFCASSQVLGPSAGNTIYFGEGSWLTVV.

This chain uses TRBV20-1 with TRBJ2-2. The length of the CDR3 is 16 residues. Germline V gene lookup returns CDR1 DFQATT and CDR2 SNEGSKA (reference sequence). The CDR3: CSARGSGNKNTGELFF.

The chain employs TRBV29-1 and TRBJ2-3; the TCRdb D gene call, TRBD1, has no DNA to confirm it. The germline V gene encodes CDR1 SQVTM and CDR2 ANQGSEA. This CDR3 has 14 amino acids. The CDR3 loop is CSVEVGDGRGTQYF.

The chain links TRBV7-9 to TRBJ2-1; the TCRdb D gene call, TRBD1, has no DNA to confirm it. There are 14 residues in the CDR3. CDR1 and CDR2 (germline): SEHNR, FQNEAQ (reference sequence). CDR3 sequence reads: CASSLTGWGNEQFF.

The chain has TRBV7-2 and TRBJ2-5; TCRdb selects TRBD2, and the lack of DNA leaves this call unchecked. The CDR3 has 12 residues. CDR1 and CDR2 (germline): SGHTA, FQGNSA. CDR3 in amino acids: CASRELDETQYF.

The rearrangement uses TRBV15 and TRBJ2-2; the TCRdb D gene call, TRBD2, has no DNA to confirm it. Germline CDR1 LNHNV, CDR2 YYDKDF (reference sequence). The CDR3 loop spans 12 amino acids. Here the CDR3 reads CATSIRSGELFF.

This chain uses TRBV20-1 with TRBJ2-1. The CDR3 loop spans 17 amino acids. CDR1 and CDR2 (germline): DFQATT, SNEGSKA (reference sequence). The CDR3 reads CSALKGFQRGTYNEQFF.

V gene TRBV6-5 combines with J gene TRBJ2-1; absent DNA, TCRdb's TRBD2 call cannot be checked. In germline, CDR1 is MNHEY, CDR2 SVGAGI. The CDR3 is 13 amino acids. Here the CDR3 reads CASSYSGTLESFF.

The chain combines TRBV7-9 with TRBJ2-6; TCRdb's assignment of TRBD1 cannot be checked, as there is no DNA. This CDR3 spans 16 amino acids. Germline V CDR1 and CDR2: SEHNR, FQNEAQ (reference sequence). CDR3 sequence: CASSPPVPSGANVLTF.

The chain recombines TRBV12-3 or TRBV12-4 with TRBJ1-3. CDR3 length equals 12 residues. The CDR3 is CASSLAVGTIYF.

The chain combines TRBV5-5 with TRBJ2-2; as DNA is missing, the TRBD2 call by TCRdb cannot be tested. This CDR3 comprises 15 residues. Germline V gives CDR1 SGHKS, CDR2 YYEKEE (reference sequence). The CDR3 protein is CASSLVSSTTGELFF.

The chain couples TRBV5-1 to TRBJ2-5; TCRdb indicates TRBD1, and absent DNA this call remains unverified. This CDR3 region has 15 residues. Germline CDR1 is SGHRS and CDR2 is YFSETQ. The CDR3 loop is CASSLEARPGETQYF.

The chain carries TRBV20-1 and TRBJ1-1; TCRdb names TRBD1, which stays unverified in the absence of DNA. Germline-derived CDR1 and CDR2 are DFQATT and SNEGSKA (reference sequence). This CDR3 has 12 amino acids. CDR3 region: CSARSGGAGAFF.

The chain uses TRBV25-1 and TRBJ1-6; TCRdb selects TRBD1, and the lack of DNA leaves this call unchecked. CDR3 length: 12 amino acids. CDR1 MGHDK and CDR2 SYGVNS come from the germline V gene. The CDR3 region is CASTTGGSPLHF.

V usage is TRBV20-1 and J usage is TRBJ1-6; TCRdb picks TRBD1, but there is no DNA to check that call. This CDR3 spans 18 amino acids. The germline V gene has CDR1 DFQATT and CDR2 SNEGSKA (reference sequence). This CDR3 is CSARDQYQGAAYNSPLHF.

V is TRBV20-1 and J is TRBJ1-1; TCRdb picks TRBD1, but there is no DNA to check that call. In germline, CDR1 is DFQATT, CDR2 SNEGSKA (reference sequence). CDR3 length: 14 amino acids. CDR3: CRPRDTPGTAEAFF.

The CDR3 spells CASSSPGQQETQYF. The chain employs TRBV12-3 or TRBV12-4 and TRBJ2-5; with no DNA, the TCRdb D assignment of TRBD1 cannot be verified. The CDR3 totals 14 residues.

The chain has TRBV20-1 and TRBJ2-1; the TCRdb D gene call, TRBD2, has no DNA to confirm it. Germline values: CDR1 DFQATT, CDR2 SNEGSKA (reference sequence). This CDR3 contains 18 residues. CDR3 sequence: CSARDPHREGLRYNEQFF.

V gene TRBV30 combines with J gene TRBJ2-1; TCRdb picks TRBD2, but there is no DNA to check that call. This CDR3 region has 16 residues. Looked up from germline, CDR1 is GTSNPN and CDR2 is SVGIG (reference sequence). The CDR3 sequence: CAWSLPTSGSGNEQFF.

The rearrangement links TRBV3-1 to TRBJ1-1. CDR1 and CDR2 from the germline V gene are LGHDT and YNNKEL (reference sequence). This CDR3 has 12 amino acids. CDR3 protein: CASSQEGMGAFF.

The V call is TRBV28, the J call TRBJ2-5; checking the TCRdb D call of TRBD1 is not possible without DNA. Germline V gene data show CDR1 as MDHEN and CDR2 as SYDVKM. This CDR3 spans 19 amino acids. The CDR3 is CASSLWSLYLQGEEETQYF.

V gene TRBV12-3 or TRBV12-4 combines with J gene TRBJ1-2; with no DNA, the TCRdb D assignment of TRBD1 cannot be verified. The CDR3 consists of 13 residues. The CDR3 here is CASSKQGAYGYTF.

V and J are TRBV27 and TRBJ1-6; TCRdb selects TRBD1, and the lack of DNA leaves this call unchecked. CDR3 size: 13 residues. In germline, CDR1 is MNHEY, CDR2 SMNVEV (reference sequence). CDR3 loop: CASGGQGHSPLHF.

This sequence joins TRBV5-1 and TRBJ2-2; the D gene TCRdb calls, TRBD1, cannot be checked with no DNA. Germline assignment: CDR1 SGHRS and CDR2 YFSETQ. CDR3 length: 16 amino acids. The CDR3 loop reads CASSSGPATGDGELFF.

The CDR3 is CASSYPGGSYNEQFF. V is TRBV7-2 and J is TRBJ2-1; absent DNA, TCRdb's TRBD2 call cannot be checked. Germline loops: CDR1 SGHTA, CDR2 FQGNSA. The CDR3 loop spans 15 amino acids.

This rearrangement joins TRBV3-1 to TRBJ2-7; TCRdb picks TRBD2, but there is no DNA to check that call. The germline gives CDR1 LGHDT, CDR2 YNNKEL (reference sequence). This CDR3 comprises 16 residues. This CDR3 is CASSQEGLAGVGEQYF.

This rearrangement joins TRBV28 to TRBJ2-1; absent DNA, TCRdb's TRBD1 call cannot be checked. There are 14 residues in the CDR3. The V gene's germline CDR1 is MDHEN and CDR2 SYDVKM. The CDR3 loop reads CASGPGQGAVEQFF.

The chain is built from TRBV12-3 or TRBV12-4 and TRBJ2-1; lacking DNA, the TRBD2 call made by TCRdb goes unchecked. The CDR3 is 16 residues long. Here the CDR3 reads CASSSPKTSGYNEQFF.

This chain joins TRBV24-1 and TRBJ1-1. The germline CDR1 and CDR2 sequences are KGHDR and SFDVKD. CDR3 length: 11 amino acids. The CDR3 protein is CATSNRLEAFF.

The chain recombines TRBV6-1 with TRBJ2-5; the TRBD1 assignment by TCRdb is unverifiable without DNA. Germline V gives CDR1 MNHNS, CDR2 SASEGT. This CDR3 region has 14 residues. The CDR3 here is CASSPALQVETQYF.

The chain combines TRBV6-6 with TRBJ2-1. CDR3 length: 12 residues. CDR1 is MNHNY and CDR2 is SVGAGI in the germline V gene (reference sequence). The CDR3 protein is CASSYVDDEQFF.

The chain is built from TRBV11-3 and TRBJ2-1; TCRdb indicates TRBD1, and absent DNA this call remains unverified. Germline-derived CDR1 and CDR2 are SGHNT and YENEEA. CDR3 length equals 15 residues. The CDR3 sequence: CASRYGTGVENEQFF.